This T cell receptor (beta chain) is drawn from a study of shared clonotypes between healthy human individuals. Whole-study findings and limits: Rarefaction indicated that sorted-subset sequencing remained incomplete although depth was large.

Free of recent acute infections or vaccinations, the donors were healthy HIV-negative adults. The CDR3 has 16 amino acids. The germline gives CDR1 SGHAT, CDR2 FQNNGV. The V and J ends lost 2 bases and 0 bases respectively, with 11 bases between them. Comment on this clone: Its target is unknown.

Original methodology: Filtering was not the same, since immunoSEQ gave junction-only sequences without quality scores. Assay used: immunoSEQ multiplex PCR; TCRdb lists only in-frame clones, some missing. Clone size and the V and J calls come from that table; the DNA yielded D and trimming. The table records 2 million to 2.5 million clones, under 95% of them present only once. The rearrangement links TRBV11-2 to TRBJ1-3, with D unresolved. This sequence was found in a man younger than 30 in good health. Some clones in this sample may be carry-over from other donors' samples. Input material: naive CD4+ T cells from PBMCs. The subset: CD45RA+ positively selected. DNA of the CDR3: TGTGCCAGCAGCTTAATTACAGCCGGCTCTGGAAACACCATATATTTT. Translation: CASSLITAGSGNTIYF.